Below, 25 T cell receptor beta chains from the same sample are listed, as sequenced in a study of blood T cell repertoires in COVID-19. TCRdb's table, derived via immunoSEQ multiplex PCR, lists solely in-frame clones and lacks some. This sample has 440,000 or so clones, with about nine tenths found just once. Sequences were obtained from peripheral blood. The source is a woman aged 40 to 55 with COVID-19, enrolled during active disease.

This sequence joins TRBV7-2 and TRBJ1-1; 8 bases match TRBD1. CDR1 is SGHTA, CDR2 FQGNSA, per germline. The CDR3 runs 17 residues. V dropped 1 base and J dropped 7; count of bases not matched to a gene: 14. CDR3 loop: CASSLVGQGAYGVEAFF. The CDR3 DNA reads TGTGCCAGCAGCTTAGTCGGGCAGGGGGCTTATGGCGTTGAAGCTTTCTTT.

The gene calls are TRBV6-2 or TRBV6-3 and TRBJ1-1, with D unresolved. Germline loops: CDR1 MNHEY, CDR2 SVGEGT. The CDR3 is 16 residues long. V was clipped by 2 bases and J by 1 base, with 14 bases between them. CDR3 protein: CASSYERVKRNTEAFF. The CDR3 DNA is TGTGCCAGCAGTTACGAGAGGGTTAAACGGAACACTGAAGCTTTCTTT.

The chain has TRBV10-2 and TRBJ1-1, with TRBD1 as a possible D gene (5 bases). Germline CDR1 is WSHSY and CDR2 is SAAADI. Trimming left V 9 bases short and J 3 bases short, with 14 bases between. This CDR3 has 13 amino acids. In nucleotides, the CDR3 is TGCGCCAGTATCAGGGTAGGGGACACTGAAGCTTTCTTT. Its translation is CASIRVGDTEAFF.

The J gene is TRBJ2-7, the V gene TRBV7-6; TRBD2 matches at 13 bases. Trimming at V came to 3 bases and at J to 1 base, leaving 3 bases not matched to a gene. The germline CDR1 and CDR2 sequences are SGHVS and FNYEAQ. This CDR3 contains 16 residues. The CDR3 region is CASSFGLAGESYEQYF. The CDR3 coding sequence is TGTGCCAGCAGCTTTGGACTAGCGGGGGAGTCCTACGAGCAGTACTTC. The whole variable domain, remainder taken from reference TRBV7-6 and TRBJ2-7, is GAGVSQSPRYKVTKRGQDVALRCDPISGHVSLYWYRQALGQGPEFLTYFNYEAQQDKSGLPNDRFSAERPEGSISTLTIQRTEQRDSAMYRCASSFGLAGESYEQYFGPGTRLTVT.

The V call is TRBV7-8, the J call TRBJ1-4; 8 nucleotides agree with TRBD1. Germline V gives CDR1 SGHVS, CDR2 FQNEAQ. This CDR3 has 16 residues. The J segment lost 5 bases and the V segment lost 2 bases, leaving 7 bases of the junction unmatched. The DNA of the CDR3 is TGTGCCAGCAGCTTACCCAGACAGGGGAAAAATGAAAAACTGTTTTTT. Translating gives CASSLPRQGKNEKLFF.

The CDR3, as DNA: TGCGCCAGCAGCTTGGCCTGGACAGGGCACAATGAGCAGTTCTTC. Its translation is CASSLAWTGHNEQFF. J is TRBJ2-1 and V is TRBV5-1; 8 bases are a match to TRBD1. This CDR3 is built from 15 residues. The junction had 4 bases not matched to a gene; V was cut back by 0 bases and J by 5 bases. CDR1 and CDR2 (germline): SGHRS, YFSETQ. The variable domain in full, completed from reference TRBV5-1 and TRBJ2-1, reads KAGVTQTPRYLIKTRGQQVTLSCSPISGHRSVSWYQQTPGQGLQFLFEYFSETQRNKGNFPGRFSGRQFSNSRSEMNVSTLELGDSALYLCASSLAWTGHNEQFFGPGTRLTVL.

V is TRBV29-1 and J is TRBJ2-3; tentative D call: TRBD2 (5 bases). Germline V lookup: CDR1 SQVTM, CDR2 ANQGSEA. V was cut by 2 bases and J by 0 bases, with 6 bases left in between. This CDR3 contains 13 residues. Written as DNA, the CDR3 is TGCAGCGTTGAACCGGGAAGCACAGATACGCAGTATTTT. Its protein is CSVEPGSTDTQYF.

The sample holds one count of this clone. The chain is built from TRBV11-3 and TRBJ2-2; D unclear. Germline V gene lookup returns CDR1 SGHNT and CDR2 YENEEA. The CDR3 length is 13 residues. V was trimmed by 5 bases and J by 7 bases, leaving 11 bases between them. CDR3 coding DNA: TGTGCCAGCAGCGCGGAGCAGATCGGGGAGCTGTTTTTT. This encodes CASSAEQIGELFF.

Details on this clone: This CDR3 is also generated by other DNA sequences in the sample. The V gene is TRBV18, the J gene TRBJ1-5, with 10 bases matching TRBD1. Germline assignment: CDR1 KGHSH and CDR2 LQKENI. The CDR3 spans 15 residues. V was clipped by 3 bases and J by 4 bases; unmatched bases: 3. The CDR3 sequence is CASSPPGQGNQPQHF. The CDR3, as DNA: TGTGCCAGCTCACCGCCGGGACAGGGGAATCAGCCCCAGCATTTT.

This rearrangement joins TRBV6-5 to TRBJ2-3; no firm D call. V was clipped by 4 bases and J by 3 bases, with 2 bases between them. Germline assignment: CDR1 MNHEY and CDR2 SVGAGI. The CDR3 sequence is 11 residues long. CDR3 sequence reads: CASSLTDTQYF. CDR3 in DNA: TGTGCCAGCAGTTTAACAGATACGCAGTATTTT.

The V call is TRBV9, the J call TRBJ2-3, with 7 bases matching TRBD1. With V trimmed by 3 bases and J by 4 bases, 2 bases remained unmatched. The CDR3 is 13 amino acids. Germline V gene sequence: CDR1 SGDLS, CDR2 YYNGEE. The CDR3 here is CASSATGPDTQYF. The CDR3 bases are TGTGCCAGCAGCGCGACAGGGCCAGATACGCAGTATTTT.

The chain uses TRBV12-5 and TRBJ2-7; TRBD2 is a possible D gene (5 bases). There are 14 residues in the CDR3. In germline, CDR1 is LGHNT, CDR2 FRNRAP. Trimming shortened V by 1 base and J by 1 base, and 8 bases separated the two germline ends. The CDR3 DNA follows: TGTGCTAGTGGTTTGGGGAGAGGGTCCTACGAGCAGTACTTC. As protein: CASGLGRGSYEQYF.

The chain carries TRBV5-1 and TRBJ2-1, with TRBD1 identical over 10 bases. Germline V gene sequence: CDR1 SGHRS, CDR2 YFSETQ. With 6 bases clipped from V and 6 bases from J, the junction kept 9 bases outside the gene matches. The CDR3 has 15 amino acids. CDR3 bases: TGCGCCAGCATCGATCCGGGACAGGGGATCAATGAGCAGTTCTTC. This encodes CASIDPGQGINEQFF.

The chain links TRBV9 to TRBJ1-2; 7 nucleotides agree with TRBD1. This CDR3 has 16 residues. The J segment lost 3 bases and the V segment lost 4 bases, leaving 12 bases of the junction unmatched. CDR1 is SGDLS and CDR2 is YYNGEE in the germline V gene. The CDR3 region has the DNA TGTGCCAGCAGCCCAAGGACAGGATTGGCTCACTATGGCTACACCTTC. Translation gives CASSPRTGLAHYGYTF.

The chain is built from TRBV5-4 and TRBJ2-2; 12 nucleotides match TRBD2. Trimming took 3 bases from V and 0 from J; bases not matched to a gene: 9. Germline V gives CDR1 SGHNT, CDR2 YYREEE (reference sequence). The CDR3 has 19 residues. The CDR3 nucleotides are TGTGCCAGCAGCTCCTCAGTCCTAGCGGGAGGGCCGAACACCGGGGAGCTGTTTTTT. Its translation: CASSSSVLAGGPNTGELFF.

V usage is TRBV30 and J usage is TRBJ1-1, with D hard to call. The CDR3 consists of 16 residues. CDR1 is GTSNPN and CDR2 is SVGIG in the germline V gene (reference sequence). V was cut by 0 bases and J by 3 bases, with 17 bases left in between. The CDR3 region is CAWSVWLPLADTEAFF. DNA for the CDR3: TGTGCCTGGAGTGTATGGCTTCCCCTCGCGGACACTGAAGCTTTCTTT.

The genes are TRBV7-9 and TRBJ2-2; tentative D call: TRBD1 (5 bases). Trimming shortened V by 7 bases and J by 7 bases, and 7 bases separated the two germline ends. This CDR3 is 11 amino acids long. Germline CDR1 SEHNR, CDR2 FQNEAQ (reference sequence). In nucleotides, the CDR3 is TGTGCCAGCATAGGGGACGGGGAGCTGTTTTTT. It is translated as CASIGDGELFF.

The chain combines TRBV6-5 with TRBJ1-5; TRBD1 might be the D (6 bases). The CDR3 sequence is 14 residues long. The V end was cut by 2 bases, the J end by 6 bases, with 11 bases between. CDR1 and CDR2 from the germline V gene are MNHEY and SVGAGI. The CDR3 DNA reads TGTGCCAGCAGTTACACCGAGGGGGTTCAGCCCCAGCATTTT. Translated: CASSYTEGVQPQHF.

The CDR3 spells CASRPRDRGENSPLHF. In DNA, the CDR3 is TGTGCCAGCAGACCCCGGGACAGGGGAGAAAATTCACCCCTCCACTTT. The chain is built from TRBV27 and TRBJ1-6; 10 bases agree with TRBD1. CDR3 length: 16 amino acids. Germline V gives CDR1 MNHEY, CDR2 SMNVEV (reference sequence). The V gene end was trimmed by 6 bases and the J gene end by 7 bases; junction bases not matched to a gene: 9.

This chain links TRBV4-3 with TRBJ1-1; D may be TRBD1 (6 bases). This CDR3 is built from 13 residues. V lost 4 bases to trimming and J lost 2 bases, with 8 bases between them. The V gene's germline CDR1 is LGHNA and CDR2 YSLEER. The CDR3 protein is CASSPTGNTEAFF. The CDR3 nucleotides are TGCGCCAGCAGCCCGACAGGTAACACTGAAGCTTTCTTT.

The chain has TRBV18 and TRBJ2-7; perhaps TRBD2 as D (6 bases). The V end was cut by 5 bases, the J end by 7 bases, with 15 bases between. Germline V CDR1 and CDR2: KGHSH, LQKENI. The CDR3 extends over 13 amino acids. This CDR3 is CASSSRRGGEQYF. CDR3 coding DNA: TGTGCCAGCTCATCACGACGGGGAGGAGAGCAGTACTTC.

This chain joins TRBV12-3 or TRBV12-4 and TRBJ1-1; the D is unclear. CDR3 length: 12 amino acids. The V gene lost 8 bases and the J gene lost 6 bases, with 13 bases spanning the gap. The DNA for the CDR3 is TGTGCCAGCGGGGAGTTTAGGGCTGAAGCTTTCTTT. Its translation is CASGEFRAEAFF.

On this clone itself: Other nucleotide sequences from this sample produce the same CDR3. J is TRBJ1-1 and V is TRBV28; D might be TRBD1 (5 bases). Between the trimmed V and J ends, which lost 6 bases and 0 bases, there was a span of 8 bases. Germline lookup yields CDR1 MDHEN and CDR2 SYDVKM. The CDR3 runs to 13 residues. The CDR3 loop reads CASSLTVNTEAFF. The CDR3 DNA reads TGTGCCAGCAGCTTGACAGTGAACACTGAAGCTTTCTTT. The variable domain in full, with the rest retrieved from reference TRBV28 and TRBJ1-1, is DVKVTQSSRYLVKRTGEKVFLECVQDMDHENMFWYRQDPGLGLRLIYFSYDVKMKEKGDIPEGYSVSREKKERFSLILESASTNQTSMYLCASSLTVNTEAFFGQGTRLTVV.

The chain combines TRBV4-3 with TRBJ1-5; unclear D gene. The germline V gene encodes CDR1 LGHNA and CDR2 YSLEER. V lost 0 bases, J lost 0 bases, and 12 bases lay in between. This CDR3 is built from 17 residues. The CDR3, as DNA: TGCGCCAGCAGCCAAGATCTACCAGGTCTTAGCAATCAGCCCCAGCATTTT. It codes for CASSQDLPGLSNQPQHF.

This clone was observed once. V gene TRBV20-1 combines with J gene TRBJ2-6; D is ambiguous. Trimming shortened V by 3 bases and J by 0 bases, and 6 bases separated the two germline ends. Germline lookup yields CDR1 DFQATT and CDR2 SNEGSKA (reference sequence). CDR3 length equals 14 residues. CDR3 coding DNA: TGCAGTGCTAGTACCGGCTCTGGGGCCAACGTCCTGACTTTC. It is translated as CSASTGSGANVLTF.